Given below is one T cell receptor (beta chain) in context. Its target is not known. The data are from a study of cytomegalovirus exposure and HLA in healthy donors. Study-wide results and caveats: It was reported that the classifier diagnosed cytomegalovirus status with high specificity and sensitivity in both the original and validation cohorts.

PCR amplification relied on 60 Vbeta primers (plus 13 Jbeta primers). Assay used: immunoSEQ multiplex PCR; TCRdb lists only in-frame clones, some missing. This listing includes fewer than 100,000 clones. Looked up from germline, CDR1 is MNHEY and CDR2 is SVGAGI. The CDR3 has 14 amino acids. Trimming removed 4 bases from V and 4 bases from J, with 13 bases in between. This sequence originates from a man between 45 and 60 years old in good health and CMV-seronegative. Sequenced input: PBMCs. The chain links TRBV6-5 to TRBJ1-2; no reliable D call. The CDR3 here is CASSSGEGTYGYTF. The CDR3 nucleotides read TGTGCCAGCAGTTCTGGGGAGGGAACCTATGGCTACACCTTC.